This paragraph covers one T cell receptor beta chain sequence. V trimming: 6 bases; J trimming: 6 bases; junction bases outside the gene matches: 7. This CDR3 has 14 amino acids. Germline V lookup: CDR1 SGHRS, CDR2 YFSETQ. This sample was included in a study of cytomegalovirus exposure and HLA in healthy donors. Both 60 Vbeta primers and 13 Jbeta primers went into the PCR. Here immunoSEQ multiplex PCR was the method, and the copy in TCRdb shows in-frame clones only, minus some. The sample holds roughly 140,000 clones, about 74% seen once. This chain uses TRBV5-1 with TRBJ1-4; 8 nucleotides match TRBD1. Source material: PBMCs. This sequence was found in a woman between 40 and 50 years old in good health and CMV-seronegative. The DNA of the CDR3 is TGCGCCAGCAACCCGACAGGGGTAGATGAAAAACTGTTTTTT. This gives the protein CASNPTGVDEKLFF.